This is a list of T cell receptor beta chains from one sample in a study of shared clonotypes between healthy human individuals. Data came from immunoSEQ multiplex PCR; TCRdb stores just in-frame clones and leaves some out. The data contain roughly 2 million clones, 85% to 95% of them singletons. Sequenced: naive CD8+ T cells sorted from blood. Source of these receptors: a man between 18 and 29 years old in good health. Both conserved end residues are part of each CDR3. The order of the fields is clone size, J gene, D gene, V gene, CDR3 protein, CDR3 DNA. The D gene is left open where the match is weak. Clone size appears in some rows only: once, few, many, or a class for an expanded clone.

>NA|TRBJ2-3|NA|TRBV28
CASSLRSDDTQYF
TGTGCCAGCAGTTTACGGTCTGACGATACGCAGTATTTT
>NA|TRBJ2-2|NA|TRBV4-3
CASSIRPGDTGELFF
TGCGCCAGCAGCATACGTCCAGGAGACACCGGGGAGCTGTTTTTT
>NA|TRBJ2-7|NA|TRBV4-1
CASSQGGDGISYEQYF
TGCGCCAGCAGCCAAGGGGGGGACGGGATTTCCTACGAGCAGTACTTC
>NA|TRBJ1-4|NA|TRBV5-6
CASSLMTGDEKLFF
TGTGCCAGCAGCTTGATGACAGGAGATGAAAAACTGTTTTTT
>NA|TRBJ2-3|NA|TRBV4-1
CASSQDGASSTDTQYF
TGCGCCAGCAGCCAAGATGGGGCTTCTAGCACAGATACGCAGTATTTT
>NA|TRBJ2-1|NA|TRBV11-2
CASSGGPYNEQFF
TGTGCCAGCAGCGGGGGGCCCTACAATGAGCAGTTCTTC
>NA|TRBJ1-5|TRBD1|TRBV5-8
CASSGGTGLNQPQHF
TGTGCCAGCAGCGGCGGGACAGGGCTCAATCAGCCCCAGCATTTT
>NA|TRBJ1-1|NA|TRBV30
CALVPGNTEAFF
TGTGCCCTGGTTCCCGGGAACACTGAAGCTTTCTTT
>NA|TRBJ2-7|NA|TRBV11-2
CASSLTLAYEQYF
TGTGCCAGCAGCTTAACACTAGCCTACGAGCAGTACTTC
>NA|TRBJ2-7|NA|TRBV7-9
CASSFLSNEQYF
TGTGCCAGCAGCTTCCTTTCGAACGAGCAGTACTTC
>NA|TRBJ2-7|TRBD2|TRBV6-1
CASSDSGTPYEQYF
TGTGCCAGCAGTGATAGCGGGACCCCCTACGAGCAGTACTTC
>once|TRBJ2-7|NA|TRBV7-9
CASSATPGQRWGEQYF
TGTGCCAGCAGCGCGACCCCTGGACAAAGGTGGGGCGAGCAGTACTTC